This T cell receptor beta chain was recorded in a study of T cells in Graves' hyperthyroidism and ophthalmopathy. Study-wide results and limits: With a median lead of 6.5 months before onset, the model predicted ophthalmopathy. Blood held most thyroid clonotypes expanded above 0.001 frequency.

Many counts were recorded for this clonotype. Its antigen is undetermined. Each patient was aged 18 to 65 and had newly diagnosed hyperthyroidism of under 2 months' duration. The sample of blood was obtained at first hyperthyroidism diagnosis (before any ophthalmopathy symptoms). What was amplified from RNA transcripts were TCR beta CDR3 regions. Researchers ran a first-round RT-PCR on the TCR CDR3 using the HTBI primer set. Via MiXCR, TCRdb re-called the multiplex PCR reads, giving one row per CDR3 protein. The sample has under 300,000 distinct CDR3 sequences, around 25% seen once. Trimming removed 6 bases from V and 8 bases from J, with 26 bases in between. The germline V gene encodes CDR1 MNHNS and CDR2 SASEGT. This CDR3 is 17 amino acids long.

This chain joins TRBV6-1 and TRBJ2-4, with D possibly matching TRBD1 (6 bases). The material sequenced was blood. The source of this sequence is a man aged 40-49 years with Graves' hyperthyroidism that later progressed to Graves' ophthalmopathy. The chain's CDR3 is CASRPGVVGEIDYIQYF. The DNA of the CDR3 is TGTGCCAGCAGGCCAGGGGTTGTCGGGGAAATAGACTACATTCAGTACTTC.